The sequence of this TCR beta chain was determined in a study of blood T cells in healthy people across ages. Study-wide findings and caveats: A roughly linear age-dependent decrease characterized TCR beta diversity per million T cells.

CDR1 is PRHDT, CDR2 FYEKMQ, per germline (reference sequence). This CDR3 is built from 15 residues. The authors ran a second PCR of about 6 to 11 cycles using a sample-barcoded 5' primer and a J-beta primer mix. No fewer than 2.5 million CDR3-containing paired-end reads came from each sample. MiXCR, applied by TCRdb to the 5' RACE reads, yields one record per CDR3 protein. This table holds 730,000 or so distinct CDR3 sequences, around 40% found once. With regard to this clonotype: Its antigen is unknown. Germline and junction disagree at one end, which may indicate a read error.

The sequence was collected from a woman in her sixties or seventies in good health. The chain is built from TRBV13 and TRBJ2-5; the match to TRBD1 covers 8 bases. The better agreement between TRBJ2-7 and the DNA end casts doubt on the J call. The sequenced material came from blood. The CDR3 loop is CTSSLGQGNVYEQYF. The CDR3 coding sequence is TGTACCAGCAGCTTAGGACAGGGAAATGTATACGAGCAGTACTTC.